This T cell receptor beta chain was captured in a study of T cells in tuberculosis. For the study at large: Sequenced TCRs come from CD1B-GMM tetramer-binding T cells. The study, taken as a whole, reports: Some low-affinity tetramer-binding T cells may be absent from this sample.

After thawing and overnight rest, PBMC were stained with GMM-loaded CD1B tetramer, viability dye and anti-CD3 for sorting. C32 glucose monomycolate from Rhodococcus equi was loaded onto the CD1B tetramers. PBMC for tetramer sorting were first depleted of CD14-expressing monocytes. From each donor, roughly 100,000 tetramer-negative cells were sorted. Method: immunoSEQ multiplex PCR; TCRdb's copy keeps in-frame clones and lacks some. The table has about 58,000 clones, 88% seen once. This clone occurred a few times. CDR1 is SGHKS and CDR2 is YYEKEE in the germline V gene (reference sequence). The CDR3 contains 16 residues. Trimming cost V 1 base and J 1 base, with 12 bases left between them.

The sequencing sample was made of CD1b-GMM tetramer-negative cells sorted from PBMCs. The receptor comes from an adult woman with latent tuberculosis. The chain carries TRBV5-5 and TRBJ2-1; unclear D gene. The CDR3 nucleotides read TGTGCCAGCAGCTTGATGGCCCCAGTATCCTACAATGAGCAGTTCTTC. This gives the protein CASSLMAPVSYNEQFF.